This T cell receptor beta chain was recorded in a study of blood T cell repertoires in COVID-19. Across the study: The United States, Italy and Spain were the sources of the acute and convalescent COVID-19 samples. Sample material is recorded as cDNA or gDNA derived from T cells, B-cell-depleted T cells, or PBMCs.

Looked up from germline, CDR1 is LGHNA and CDR2 is YSLEER. This CDR3 region has 15 residues. V shed 3 bases and J 2 bases; nucleotides not matched to a gene: 3. The authors' processing: Amplification from reference gene primers served as the basis for estimated nucleated cell counts. TCRdb's table, derived via immunoSEQ multiplex PCR, lists solely in-frame clones and lacks some. V, J and clone size are those of that table, while D and trimming were read from the DNA. In the table there are 230,000 or so clones, around four fifths of which are singletons. Sequences were obtained from peripheral blood. The sequence derives from a man between 35 and 55 years old with active or convalescent COVID-19. V is TRBV4-3 and J is TRBJ2-1; 8 positions agree with TRBD1. Written as DNA, the CDR3 is TGCGCCAGCAGCCAGGGACAGGATGCCTACAATGAGCAGTTCTTC. Its translation: CASSQGQDAYNEQFF.